This record covers a single T cell receptor beta chain. As handled by the study authors: By means of reference gene primer amplification, nucleated cell counts were estimated. Assay used: immunoSEQ multiplex PCR; TCRdb lists only in-frame clones, some missing. Clone size and the V and J calls come from that table; the DNA yielded D and trimming. This sample has fewer than 450,000 clones, with 90% to 95% found just once. CDR3 length equals 13 residues. The V end was cut by 4 bases, the J end by 0 bases, with 5 bases between. Germline V gives CDR1 KGHDR, CDR2 SFDVKD. These data originate in a study of blood T cell repertoires in COVID-19. Looking at the study overall: Whether acute or convalescent, the COVID-19 samples came from the United States, Italy and Spain. PBMCs, B-cell-depleted T cells, or T cells were the source of the cDNA or gDNA that made up the material.

J is TRBJ1-2 and V is TRBV24-1; no firm D call. The sequencing input was peripheral blood. The origin of this receptor is a woman under 30 who had recovered from COVID-19. The CDR3 DNA sequence: TGTGCCACCAGTGACACAACTAACTATGGCTACACCTTC. This codes for CATSDTTNYGYTF.